The 25 T cell receptor beta chains reported below all come from one sample, sequenced in a study of technical replicates of blood from a handful of donors. TCRdb's copy holds only in-frame clones and misses some; the assay was immunoSEQ multiplex PCR. The table has about 67,000 clones, roughly 97% seen once. Sequenced: T cells isolated from PBMCs. These receptors were obtained from a human donor in good health.

The chain couples TRBV4-1 to TRBJ2-7; 12 bases are a match to TRBD2. Per germline, CDR1 MGHRA and CDR2 YSYEKL. The CDR3 has 18 amino acids. V lost 1 base, J lost 5 bases, and 12 bases stayed unmatched. The CDR3 coding sequence is TGCGCCAGCAGCCAAGGTTGGGAGGGTAGGACTAGCGGGAACGAGCAGTACTTC. Amino acid sequence: CASSQGWEGRTSGNEQYF.

The V call is TRBV19, the J call TRBJ1-1; 8 nucleotides match TRBD1. Trimming cost V 9 bases and J 6 bases; bases outside gene matches: 6. The CDR3 has 12 residues. Germline CDR1 LNHDA, CDR2 SQIVND (reference sequence). CDR3 protein: CASQDRVAEAFF. The CDR3 nucleotides are TGTGCCAGCCAGGACAGGGTGGCTGAAGCTTTCTTT.

The rearrangement joins TRBV5-1 to TRBJ2-2; TRBD2 aligns across 13 bases. The CDR3 covers 17 residues. The germline V gene encodes CDR1 SGHRS and CDR2 YFSETQ. The junction had 6 bases not matched to a gene; V was cut back by 4 bases and J by 3 bases. The CDR3 DNA sequence: TGCGCCAGCAGCGCGGAAGGACTAGCGGGAGACACCGGGGAGCTGTTTTTT. Translation gives CASSAEGLAGDTGELFF.

J is TRBJ2-1 and V is TRBV7-9; D gene unclear. The V gene lost 2 bases and the J gene lost 0 bases, with 5 bases spanning the gap. The germline CDR1 and CDR2 sequences are SEHNR and FQNEAQ (reference sequence). CDR3 length: 14 residues. The CDR3 DNA reads as TGTGCCAGCAGCTTACCCAGCTCCTACAATGAGCAGTTCTTC. It yields the protein CASSLPSSYNEQFF.

The rearrangement joins TRBV27 to TRBJ1-5; tentative D call: TRBD1 (6 bases). V dropped 1 base and J dropped 0 bases, with 13 bases sitting between them. CDR1 is MNHEY and CDR2 is SMNVEV in the germline V gene (reference sequence). This CDR3 is 17 amino acids long. The chain's CDR3 is CASSLFYRDYSNQPQHF. Written as DNA, the CDR3 is TGTGCCAGCAGTTTATTTTACAGGGACTATAGCAATCAGCCCCAGCATTTT.

The rearrangement joins TRBV6-5 to TRBJ1-1, with a weak D call TRBD1 (5 bases). CDR3 length: 16 amino acids. Germline assignment: CDR1 MNHEY and CDR2 SVGAGI. Deletions cut 0 bases from V and 1 base from J, with 12 bases between. The CDR3 DNA sequence: TGTGCCAGCAGTTACTCTGTCGGCAGGGCGAACACTGAAGCTTTCTTT. The encoded protein is CASSYSVGRANTEAFF.

The table lists this clone with a count of one. The rearrangement uses TRBV5-1 and TRBJ2-1; 7 bases line up with TRBD1. The CDR3 is 15 amino acids. J gave up 6 bases and V 0 bases, and 6 bases lay outside the gene matches. Germline V gives CDR1 SGHRS, CDR2 YFSETQ. The CDR3 DNA reads TGCGCCAGCAGCTTGGAGGGGGCGCCGGGCAATGAGCAGTTCTTC. Translated: CASSLEGAPGNEQFF.

The rearrangement links TRBV6-1 to TRBJ2-1, with a tentative D call TRBD2 (5 bases). The germline V gene has CDR1 MNHNS and CDR2 SASEGT. V gave up 1 base and J gave up 4 bases, with 11 bases separating them. The CDR3 covers 15 residues. CDR3: CASSEDKGEYNEQFF. The DNA of the CDR3 is TGTGCCAGCAGTGAAGACAAGGGAGAGTACAATGAGCAGTTCTTC.

This chain joins TRBV27 and TRBJ1-5; D might be TRBD1 (5 bases). The length of the CDR3 is 11 residues. Germline CDR1 is MNHEY and CDR2 is SMNVEV (reference sequence). Trimming stripped 9 bases from V and 7 bases from J, with 10 bases between. CDR3 nucleotides: TGTGCCAGTGGGGGGGTCCAGCCCCAGCATTTT. This encodes CASGGVQPQHF.

The rearrangement joins TRBV27 to TRBJ1-2; 7 bases fit TRBD1. There are 15 residues in the CDR3. Germline CDR1 and CDR2: MNHEY and SMNVEV (reference sequence). The J segment lost 5 bases and the V segment lost 2 bases, leaving 8 bases of the junction unmatched. CDR3 nucleotides: TGTGCCAGCAGTTTAAGGACAGGTGGGGCATATGGCTACACCTTC. Translating gives CASSLRTGGAYGYTF.

V usage is TRBV10-3 and J usage is TRBJ2-1; TRBD2 might be the D (7 bases). V was trimmed by 8 bases and J by 2 bases, leaving 22 bases between them. CDR1 is ENHRY and CDR2 is SYGVKD in the germline V gene. The CDR3 sequence is 17 residues long. The CDR3: CAIGNSIGEGAYNEQFF. In DNA form, the CDR3 reads TGTGCCATCGGGAATAGTATAGGGGAGGGGGCCTACAATGAGCAGTTCTTC.

The CDR3 nucleotides are TGTGCCAGCAGTGCCGTAGAAAAACTGTTTTTT. It codes for CASSAVEKLFF. This chain joins TRBV2 and TRBJ1-4; D unclear. The V end was cut by 4 bases, the J end by 8 bases, with 5 bases between. The germline CDR1 and CDR2 sequences are SNHLY and FYNNEI. CDR3 length: 11 residues.

The chain employs TRBV6-5 and TRBJ1-2; 7 bases match TRBD1. Looked up from germline, CDR1 is MNHEY and CDR2 is SVGAGI. With V trimmed by 6 bases and J by 4 bases, 5 bases remained unmatched. CDR3 size: 13 residues. Here the CDR3 reads CASSRDRFYGYTF. CDR3 in DNA: TGTGCCAGCAGCAGGGACAGATTCTATGGCTACACCTTC.

The chain uses TRBV19 and TRBJ2-7; TRBD1 matches 7 bases. Germline values: CDR1 LNHDA, CDR2 SQIVND (reference sequence). V gave up 6 bases and J gave up 4 bases; unmatched junction bases: 12. CDR3 length: 15 residues. The CDR3 DNA reads as TGTGCCAGTAGCCGGGGACAGACGCTAACTTACGAGCAGTACTTC. It codes for CASSRGQTLTYEQYF.

As regards this clone: A junction end diverges from the germline sequence, so it may reflect a read error. V and J are TRBV4-1 and TRBJ1-1; D not resolved. Per the germline V gene, CDR1 is MGHRA and CDR2 is YSYEKL. The CDR3 sequence is 14 residues long. The DNA of the CDR3 is TGCGCCAGCAGCCAATACGCGTCGAACGCTGAAGCTTTCTTT. Residues: CASSQYASNAEAFF.

This clone occurred once. The chain carries TRBV29-1 and TRBJ1-1; 7 bases agree with TRBD1. Trimming at V came to 4 bases and at J to 1 base, leaving 0 bases not matched to a gene. This CDR3 region has 12 residues. CDR1 SQVTM and CDR2 ANQGSEA come from the germline V gene. CDR3 residues: CSVGQGNTEAFF. In DNA form, the CDR3 reads TGCAGCGTTGGACAGGGGAACACTGAAGCTTTCTTT.

This chain joins TRBV6-1 and TRBJ2-1; 7 bases fit TRBD2. Trimming removed 3 bases from V and 6 bases from J; junction bases left unmatched: 2. The CDR3 runs 13 residues. Germline values: CDR1 MNHNS, CDR2 SASEGT. CDR3 amino acids: CASSDWTSNEQFF. The DNA for the CDR3 is TGTGCCAGCAGTGATTGGACTAGCAATGAGCAGTTCTTC.

J is TRBJ1-5 and V is TRBV19; D gene unclear. Germline CDR1 LNHDA, CDR2 SQIVND (reference sequence). This CDR3 has 12 residues. Trimming removed 6 bases at V and 4 bases at J, with 7 bases between. CDR3 protein: CASRGGNQPQHF. CDR3 nucleotide sequence: TGTGCCAGTAGGGGAGGGAATCAGCCCCAGCATTTT.

The chain links TRBV4-1 to TRBJ2-2; 11 bases are a match to TRBD2. The trim removed 4 bases at V and 7 bases at J, leaving 5 bases unmatched. Germline V gene sequence: CDR1 MGHRA, CDR2 YSYEKL. The CDR3 has 15 amino acids. DNA for the CDR3: TGCGCCAGCAGCCTAGCGGGAGGGTGGGGCGGGGAGCTGTTTTTT. Protein sequence: CASSLAGGWGGELFF.

The J gene is TRBJ2-7, the V gene TRBV7-9; D is unresolved. This CDR3 region has 11 residues. The germline gives CDR1 SEHNR, CDR2 FQNEAQ (reference sequence). The germline V and J ends were trimmed by 3 bases and 6 bases, with 6 bases remaining between them. DNA of the CDR3: TGTGCCAGCAGCTTCTCGGGCGAGCAGTACTTC. It encodes CASSFSGEQYF.

The CDR3 loop reads CASSVQGANYGYTF. The CDR3 DNA sequence: TGTGCCAGCAGCGTACAGGGGGCTAACTATGGCTACACCTTC. The J gene is TRBJ1-2, the V gene TRBV9; 7 bases are shared with TRBD1. Germline CDR1 is SGDLS and CDR2 is YYNGEE. The V segment lost 1 base and the J segment 0 bases; nucleotides outside the gene matches: 0. This CDR3 spans 14 amino acids.

The rearrangement uses TRBV10-3 and TRBJ1-2; no definite D call. Germline values: CDR1 ENHRY, CDR2 SYGVKD. This CDR3 has 13 residues. V shed 3 bases and J shed 2 bases, with 7 bases lying between them. CDR3 bases: TGTGCCATCAGTGAATCAGAAAACTATGGCTACACCTTC. This gives the protein CAISESENYGYTF.

The rearrangement uses TRBV19 and TRBJ2-3; the D is unclear. In germline, CDR1 is LNHDA, CDR2 SQIVND (reference sequence). V was trimmed by 5 bases and J by 2 bases, leaving 11 bases between them. The CDR3 consists of 14 residues. The chain's CDR3 is CASSGGEPTDTQYF. The CDR3, as DNA: TGTGCCAGTAGTGGCGGCGAACCCACAGATACGCAGTATTTT.

V is TRBV7-9 and J is TRBJ1-5, with 8 bases lining up with TRBD1. The CDR3 length is 17 residues. V dropped 1 base and J dropped 1; count of bases not matched to a gene: 6. Germline V lookup: CDR1 SEHNR, CDR2 FQNEAQ (reference sequence). The CDR3 here is CASSLGNRGESNQPQHF. The DNA of the CDR3 is TGTGCCAGCAGCTTAGGGAACAGGGGGGAAAGCAATCAGCCCCAGCATTTT. Supplemented by reference TRBV7-9 and TRBJ1-5, the full variable domain reads DTGVSQNPRHKITKRGQNVTFRCDPISEHNRLYWYRQTLGQGPEFLTYFQNEAQLEKSRLLSDRFSAERPKGSFSTLEIQRTEQGDSAMYLCASSLGNRGESNQPQHFGDGTRLSIL.

The chain employs TRBV11-3 and TRBJ2-5; 8 bases line up with TRBD2. The CDR3 has 16 residues. CDR1 is SGHNT, CDR2 YENEEA, per germline. V dropped 5 bases and J dropped 4; count of bases not matched to a gene: 12. The CDR3 sequence: CASSEQEREILETQYF. In nucleotides, the CDR3 is TGTGCCAGCAGCGAACAAGAGCGGGAGATTCTAGAGACCCAGTACTTC.